This TCR beta chain was found in a study of monozygotic twins with inflammatory bowel disease. Concerning this clonotype itself: Its specificity is unknown.

The CDR3 runs 14 residues. The germline V gene has CDR1 DFQATT and CDR2 SNEGSKA (reference sequence). Overall study results and limits: IBD patients exhibited fewer clonotypes shared with other individuals than healthy twins, particularly with disease activity. Telling different T cell subtypes apart from each other was not possible. TCRbeta diversity (inverse Simpson) was lower in IBD patients than in healthy co-twins.

cDNA encoding TCRalpha and TCRbeta underwent two nested PCRs of around 15 and 10 cycles, each of which was followed by bead purification. TCRdb reworked the 5' RACE reads into one entry per CDR3 protein, no DNA. The table for this sample gives hundreds of thousands of distinct CDR3 sequences. The J gene is TRBJ2-2, the V gene TRBV20-1; TCRdb's D call, TRBD1, is unchecked because there is no DNA. Material for sequencing was blood. The receptor's source is a human donor with ulcerative colitis or Crohn's disease, or a healthy co-twin of an affected twin (not recorded which). CDR3 region: CSARRQTNTGELFF.